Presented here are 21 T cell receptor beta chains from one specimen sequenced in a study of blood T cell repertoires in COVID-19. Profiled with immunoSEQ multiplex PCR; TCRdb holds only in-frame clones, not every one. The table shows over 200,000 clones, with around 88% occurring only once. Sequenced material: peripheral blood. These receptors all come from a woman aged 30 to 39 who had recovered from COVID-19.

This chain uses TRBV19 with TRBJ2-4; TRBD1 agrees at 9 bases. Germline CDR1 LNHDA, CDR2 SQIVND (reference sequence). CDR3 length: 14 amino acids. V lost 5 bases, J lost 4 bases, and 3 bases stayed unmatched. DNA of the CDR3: TGTGCCAGTAGTGAGACAGGGGGGAAAAACATTCAGTACTTC. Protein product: CASSETGGKNIQYF.

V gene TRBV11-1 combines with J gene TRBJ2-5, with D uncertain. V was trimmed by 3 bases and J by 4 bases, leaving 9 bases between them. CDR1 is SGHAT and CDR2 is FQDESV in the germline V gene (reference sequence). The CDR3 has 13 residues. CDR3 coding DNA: TGTGCCAGCAGCTTTGTTCTTCGAGAGACCCAGTACTTC. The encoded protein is CASSFVLRETQYF.

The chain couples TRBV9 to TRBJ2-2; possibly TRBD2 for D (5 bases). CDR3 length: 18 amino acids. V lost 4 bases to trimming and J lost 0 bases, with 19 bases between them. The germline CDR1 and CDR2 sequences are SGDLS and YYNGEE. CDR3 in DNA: TGTGCCAGCAGCATACGGGATTCGAATTCCGCGAACACCGGGGAGCTGTTTTTT. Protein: CASSIRDSNSANTGELFF.

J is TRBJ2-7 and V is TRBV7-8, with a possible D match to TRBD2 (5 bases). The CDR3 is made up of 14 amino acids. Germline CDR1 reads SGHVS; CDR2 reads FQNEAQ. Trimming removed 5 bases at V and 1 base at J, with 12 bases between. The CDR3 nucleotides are TGTGCCAGCAGCCGACCGGGGAGATCCTACGAGCAGTACTTC. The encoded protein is CASSRPGRSYEQYF.

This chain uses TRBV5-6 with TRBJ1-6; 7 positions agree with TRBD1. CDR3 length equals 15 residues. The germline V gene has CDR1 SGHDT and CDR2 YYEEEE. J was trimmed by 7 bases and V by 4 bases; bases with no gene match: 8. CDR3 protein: CASSDRVFGNSPLHF. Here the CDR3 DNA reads TGTGCCAGCAGCGACAGGGTTTTTGGAAATTCACCCCTCCACTTT.

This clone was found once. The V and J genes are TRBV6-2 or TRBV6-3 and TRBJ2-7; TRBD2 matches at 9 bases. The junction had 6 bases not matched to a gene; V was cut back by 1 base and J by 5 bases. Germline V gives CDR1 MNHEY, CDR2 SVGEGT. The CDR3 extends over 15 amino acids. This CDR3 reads CASSYLTAGGNEQYF. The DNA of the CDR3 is TGTGCCAGCAGTTACTTGACGGCGGGGGGGAACGAGCAGTACTTC.

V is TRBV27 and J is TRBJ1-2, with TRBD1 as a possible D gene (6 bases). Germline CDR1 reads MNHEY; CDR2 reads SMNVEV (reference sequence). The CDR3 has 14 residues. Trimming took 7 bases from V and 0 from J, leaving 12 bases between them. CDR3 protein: CASKRGTTNYGYTF. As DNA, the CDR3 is TGTGCCAGCAAAAGGGGGACCACTAACTATGGCTACACCTTC.

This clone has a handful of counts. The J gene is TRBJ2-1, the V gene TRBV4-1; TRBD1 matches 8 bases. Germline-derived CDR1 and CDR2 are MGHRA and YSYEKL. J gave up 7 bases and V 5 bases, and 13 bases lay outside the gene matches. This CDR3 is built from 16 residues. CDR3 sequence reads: CASSAQGAILQNEQFF. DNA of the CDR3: TGCGCCAGCAGCGCGCAGGGGGCTATTTTACAGAATGAGCAGTTCTTC.

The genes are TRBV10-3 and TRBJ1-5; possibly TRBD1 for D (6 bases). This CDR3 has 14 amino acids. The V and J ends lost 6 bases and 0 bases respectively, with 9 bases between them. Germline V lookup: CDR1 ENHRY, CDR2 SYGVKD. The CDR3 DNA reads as TGTGCCATCAGCGAACAGGGTAGCAATCAGCCCCAGCATTTT. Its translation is CAISEQGSNQPQHF.

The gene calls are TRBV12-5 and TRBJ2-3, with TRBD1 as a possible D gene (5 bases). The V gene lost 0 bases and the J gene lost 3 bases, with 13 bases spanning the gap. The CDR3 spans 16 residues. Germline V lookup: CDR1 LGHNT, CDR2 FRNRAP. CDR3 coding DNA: TGTGCTAGTGGTTTGGTAGTAGGGGTTGGGACAGATACGCAGTATTTT. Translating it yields CASGLVVGVGTDTQYF. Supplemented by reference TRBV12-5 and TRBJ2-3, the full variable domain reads DARVTQTPRHKVTEMGQEVTMRCQPILGHNTVFWYRQTMMQGLELLAYFRNRAPLDDSGMPKDRFSAEMPDATLATLKIQPSEPRDSAVYFCASGLVVGVGTDTQYFGPGTRLTVL.

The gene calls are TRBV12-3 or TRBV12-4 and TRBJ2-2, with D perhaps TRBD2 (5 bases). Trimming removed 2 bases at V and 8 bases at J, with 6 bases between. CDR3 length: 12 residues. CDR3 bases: TGTGCCAGCAGTTTACCGGGAGGGGAGCTGTTTTTT. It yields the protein CASSLPGGELFF.

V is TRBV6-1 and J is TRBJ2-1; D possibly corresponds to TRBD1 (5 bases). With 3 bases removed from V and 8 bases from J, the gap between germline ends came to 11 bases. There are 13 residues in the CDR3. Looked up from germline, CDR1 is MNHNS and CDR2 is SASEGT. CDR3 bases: TGTGCCAGCAGTGATTGGCTAGGGGATGAGCAGTTCTTC. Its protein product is CASSDWLGDEQFF.

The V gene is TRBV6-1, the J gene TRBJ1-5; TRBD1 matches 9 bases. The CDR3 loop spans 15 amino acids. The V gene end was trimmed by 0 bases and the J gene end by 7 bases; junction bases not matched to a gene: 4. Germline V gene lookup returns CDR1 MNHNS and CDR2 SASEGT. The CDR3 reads CASSEAPGQGQPQHF. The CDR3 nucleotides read TGTGCCAGCAGTGAAGCGCCGGGACAGGGCCAGCCCCAGCATTTT.

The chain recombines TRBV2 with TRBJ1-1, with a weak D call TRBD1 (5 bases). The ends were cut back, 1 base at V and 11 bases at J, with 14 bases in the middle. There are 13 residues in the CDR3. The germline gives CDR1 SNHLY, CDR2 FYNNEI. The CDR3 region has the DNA TGTGCCAGCAGTGAAGACTTCCCAGGGAAGGCTTTCTTT. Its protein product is CASSEDFPGKAFF.

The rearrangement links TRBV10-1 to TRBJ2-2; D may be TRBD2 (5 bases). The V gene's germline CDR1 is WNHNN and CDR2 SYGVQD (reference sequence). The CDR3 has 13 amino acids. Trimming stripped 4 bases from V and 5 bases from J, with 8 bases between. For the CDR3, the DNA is TGCGCCAGCAGTGCCCGGGAAACCGGGGAGCTGTTTTTT. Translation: CASSARETGELFF.

This CDR3 is CASSQRGPNSPLHF. The CDR3 nucleotides are TGTGCCAGCAGCCAAAGGGGGCCGAATTCACCCCTCCACTTT. This chain uses TRBV14 with TRBJ1-6; 7 positions agree with TRBD1. CDR3 length: 14 residues. Trimming took 2 bases from V and 7 from J; bases not matched to a gene: 2. The V gene's germline CDR1 is SGHDN and CDR2 FVKESK.

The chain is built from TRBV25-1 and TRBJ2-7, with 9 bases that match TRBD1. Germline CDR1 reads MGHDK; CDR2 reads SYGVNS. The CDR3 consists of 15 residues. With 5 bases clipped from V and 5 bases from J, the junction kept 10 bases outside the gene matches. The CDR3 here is CASSISGTGINEQYF. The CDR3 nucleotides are TGTGCCAGCAGTATCTCCGGGACAGGGATCAACGAGCAGTACTTC.

The CDR3 DNA sequence: TGCGCCAGCAGACCGAGTACGGACTATGGCTACACCTTC. It specifies CASRPSTDYGYTF. The chain employs TRBV4-1 and TRBJ1-2; D gene unclear. Germline lookup yields CDR1 MGHRA and CDR2 YSYEKL. CDR3 length: 13 residues. Between the trimmed V and J ends, which lost 6 bases and 3 bases, there was a span of 11 bases.

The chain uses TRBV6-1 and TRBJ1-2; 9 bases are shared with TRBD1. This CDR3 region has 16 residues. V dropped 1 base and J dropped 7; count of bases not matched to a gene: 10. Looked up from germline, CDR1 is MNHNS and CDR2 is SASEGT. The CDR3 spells CASSEVTGGRWIGYTF. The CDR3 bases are TGTGCCAGCAGTGAAGTTACAGGGGGCCGTTGGATTGGCTACACCTTC.

The CDR3 DNA reads TGTGCCAGCAGCTTCGGACAAGGGCAAGAGACCCAGTACTTC. Its protein product is CASSFGQGQETQYF. The rearrangement links TRBV7-9 to TRBJ2-5; D might be TRBD1 (5 bases). The germline CDR1 and CDR2 sequences are SEHNR and FQNEAQ (reference sequence). This CDR3 comprises 14 residues. The V end was cut by 3 bases, the J end by 2 bases, with 10 bases between.

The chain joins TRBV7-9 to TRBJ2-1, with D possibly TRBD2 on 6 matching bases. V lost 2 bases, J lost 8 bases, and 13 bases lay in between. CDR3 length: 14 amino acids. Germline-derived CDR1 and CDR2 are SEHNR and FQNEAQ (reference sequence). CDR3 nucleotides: TGTGCCAGCAGCTTATCCGGGGGAGGAGATGAGCAGTTCTTC. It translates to CASSLSGGGDEQFF.